The sequence of this T cell receptor beta chain was determined in a study of T cell responses to AZD1222 COVID-19 vaccine. Clones were read by immunoSEQ multiplex PCR, and TCRdb kept only the in-frame ones, dropping some. This sample carries about 120,000 clones, about nine tenths of them seen once, and the ten largest clones take 13% to 15%. V lost 0 bases to trimming and J lost 11 bases, with 13 bases between them. Germline-derived CDR1 and CDR2 are WNHNN and SYGVQD (reference sequence). The CDR3 contains 13 residues. The V and J genes are TRBV10-1 and TRBJ1-1; the D is unclear. The starting material was peripheral blood, obtained on day 0 of AZD1222 vaccination. This TCR derives from an adult in good health. CDR3 loop: CASSESKHGLAFF. The CDR3 DNA follows: TGCGCCAGCAGTGAGTCGAAACACGGGCTGGCTTTCTTT.